Following are 10 T cell receptor beta chains from one sample sequenced in a study of CD8 T cells in Susac syndrome. RNA was extracted with the RNeasy kit, and a quantity of about 0.45 to 1 ug was reverse transcribed using random hexamers. Via MiXCR, TCRdb re-called the immunoSEQ multiplex PCR reads, giving one row per CDR3 protein. The sample has roughly 200,000 distinct CDR3 sequences, about 95% seen once. Sequenced material: CD4+ T cells from PBMCs. The receptors come from a human donor in good health.

The chain employs TRBV29-1 and TRBJ2-7; D may be TRBD1 (5 bases). This CDR3 has 13 residues. The germline CDR1 and CDR2 sequences are SQVTM and ANQGSEA. Deletions cut 4 bases from V and 5 bases from J, with 15 bases between. For the CDR3, the DNA is TGCAGCGTTGGTGCCGGCTCAGGGAACGAGCAGTACTTC. Its protein product is CSVGAGSGNEQYF.

The chain carries TRBV6-5 and TRBJ2-3; no clear D gene. The CDR3 length is 14 residues. Germline V gene data show CDR1 as MNHEY and CDR2 as SVGAGI. With 2 bases removed from V and 1 base from J, the gap between germline ends came to 7 bases. CDR3 sequence reads: CASSYRARTDTQYF. The CDR3 DNA sequence: TGTGCCAGCAGTTACCGGGCCCGCACAGATACGCAGTATTTT.

This rearrangement joins TRBV30 to TRBJ1-2; 8 bases map to TRBD1. This CDR3 is 13 amino acids long. J was trimmed by 4 bases and V by 5 bases; bases with no gene match: 6. Per germline, CDR1 GTSNPN and CDR2 SVGIG (reference sequence). The CDR3 DNA reads TGTGCCTGGGCCACAGGGGGTCTCTATGGCTACACCTTC. It translates to CAWATGGLYGYTF.

Here the CDR3 reads CASSSRALYGYTF. The CDR3 DNA sequence: TGTGCCAGCAGTAGCCGGGCGCTATATGGCTACACCTTC. The V gene is TRBV28, the J gene TRBJ1-2; unclear D gene. Trimming stripped 5 bases from V and 5 bases from J, with 12 bases between. The CDR3 totals 13 residues. Germline V gives CDR1 MDHEN, CDR2 SYDVKM.

The genes are TRBV20-1 and TRBJ1-2, with 7 bases fitting TRBD1. Losses at the gene ends were 6 bases for V and 2 bases for J; bases not matched to a gene: 3. This CDR3 is built from 12 residues. Germline V gene sequence: CDR1 DFQATT, CDR2 SNEGSKA (reference sequence). The CDR3 region has the DNA TGCAGTGCCCTGACAGGGAACTATGGCTACACCTTC. Translating gives CSALTGNYGYTF.

This chain uses TRBV29-1 with TRBJ2-3; D is perhaps TRBD1 (5 bases). Germline V gives CDR1 SQVTM, CDR2 ANQGSEA. The CDR3 runs 14 residues. V shed 4 bases and J shed 2 bases, with 13 bases lying between them. CDR3 sequence reads: CSVGVSGNTDTQYF. The CDR3 nucleotides are TGCAGCGTTGGGGTCTCAGGGAACACAGATACGCAGTATTTT.

CDR3 amino acids: CAWSADSQLAKNIQYF. The CDR3 nucleotides read TGTGCCTGGAGTGCGGACAGCCAACTAGCCAAAAACATTCAGTACTTC. This sequence joins TRBV30 and TRBJ2-4; maybe TRBD1 (6 bases). Germline CDR1 GTSNPN, CDR2 SVGIG (reference sequence). V lost 1 base and J lost 0, with 13 bases in between. This CDR3 region has 16 residues.

This sequence joins TRBV3-1 and TRBJ2-5; D is possibly TRBD1 or TRBD2 (6 bases each). The CDR3 consists of 16 residues. V lost 0 bases and J lost 4, with 15 bases in between. Germline V gene lookup returns CDR1 LGHDT and CDR2 YNNKEL (reference sequence). In DNA, the CDR3 is TGTGCCAGCAGCCAAGACCTCGCCAGGGGAGGAGAGACCCAGTACTTC. This sequence encodes CASSQDLARGGETQYF.

The chain links TRBV3-1 to TRBJ2-1; TRBD1 might be the D (5 bases). V lost 1 base and J 9 bases, leaving 13 bases between the germline ends. Germline CDR1 reads LGHDT; CDR2 reads YNNKEL (reference sequence). The CDR3 sequence is 14 residues long. The chain's CDR3 is CASSQVRASGEQFF. In DNA, the CDR3 is TGTGCCAGCAGCCAAGTCAGGGCGAGTGGTGAGCAGTTCTTC.

The J gene is TRBJ1-2, the V gene TRBV30; D unclear. CDR1 and CDR2 (germline): GTSNPN, SVGIG (reference sequence). V lost 4 bases and J lost 4, with 7 bases in between. The CDR3 is made up of 11 amino acids. For the CDR3, the DNA is TGTGCCTGGATTACGACCTATGGCTACACCTTC. Protein sequence: CAWITTYGYTF. The full variable domain, completed using reference TRBV30 and TRBJ1-2, is SQTIHQWPATLVQPVGSPLSLECTVEGTSNPNLYWYRQAAGRGLQLLFYSVGIGQISSEVPQNLSASRPQDRQFILSSKKLLLSDSGFYLCAWITTYGYTFGSGTRLTVV.